This T cell receptor (beta chain) was recorded in a study of cytomegalovirus exposure and HLA in healthy donors. General study points: Reports indicate that TCR beta sequences accurately predicted the HLA-A and HLA-B alleles of most subjects.

Primers included in the PCR were 60 Vbeta and 13 Jbeta primers. Method: immunoSEQ multiplex PCR; TCRdb's copy keeps in-frame clones and lacks some. Seen in this sample are 85,000 to 110,000 clones; the ten most common clones hold around 3.2%. V was shortened by 1 base and J by 1 base, with 9 bases between the two germline ends. Germline V gives CDR1 LNHDA, CDR2 SQIVND (reference sequence). CDR3 length: 15 amino acids. Regarding this clone: Its antigen is unknown.

The sequence was obtained from a man aged 35 to 55 in good health and CMV-seronegative. The sequenced sample consisted of PBMCs. This sequence joins TRBV19 and TRBJ2-3; D is undetermined. In DNA form, the CDR3 reads TGTGCCAGTAGTATAGGTGGGCAGGGCACAGATACGCAGTATTTT. Encoded protein: CASSIGGQGTDTQYF.